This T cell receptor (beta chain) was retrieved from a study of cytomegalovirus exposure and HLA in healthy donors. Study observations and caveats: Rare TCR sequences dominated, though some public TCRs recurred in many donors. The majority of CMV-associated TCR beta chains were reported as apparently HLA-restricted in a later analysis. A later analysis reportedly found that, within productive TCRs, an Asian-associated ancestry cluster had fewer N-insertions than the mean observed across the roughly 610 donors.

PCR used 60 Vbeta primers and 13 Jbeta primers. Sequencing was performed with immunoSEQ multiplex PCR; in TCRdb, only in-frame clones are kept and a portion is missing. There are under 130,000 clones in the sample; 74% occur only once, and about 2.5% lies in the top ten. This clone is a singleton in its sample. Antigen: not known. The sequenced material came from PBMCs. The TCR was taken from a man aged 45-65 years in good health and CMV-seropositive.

CDR3 bases: TGTGCCAGCAGCCCTCTAGGTCCTTACTATGGCTACACCTTC. This codes for CASSPLGPYYGYTF. The chain has TRBV7-6 and TRBJ1-2, with D uncertain. CDR3 size: 14 residues. V lost 5 bases and J lost 3, with 13 bases in between. Germline CDR1 SGHVS, CDR2 FNYEAQ.